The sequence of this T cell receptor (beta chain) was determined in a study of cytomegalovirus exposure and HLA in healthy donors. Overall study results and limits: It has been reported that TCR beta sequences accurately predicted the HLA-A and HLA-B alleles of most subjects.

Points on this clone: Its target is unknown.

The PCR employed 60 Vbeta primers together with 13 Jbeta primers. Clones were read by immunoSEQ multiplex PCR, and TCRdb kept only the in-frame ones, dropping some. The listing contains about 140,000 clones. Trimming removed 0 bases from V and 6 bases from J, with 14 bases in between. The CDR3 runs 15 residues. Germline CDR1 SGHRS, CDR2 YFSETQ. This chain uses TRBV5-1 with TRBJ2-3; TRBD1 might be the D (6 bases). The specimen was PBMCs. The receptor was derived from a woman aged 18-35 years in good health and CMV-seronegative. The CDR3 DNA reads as TGCGCCAGCAGCTTGGAGAACAGGGATTCCGATACGCAGTATTTT. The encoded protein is CASSLENRDSDTQYF.